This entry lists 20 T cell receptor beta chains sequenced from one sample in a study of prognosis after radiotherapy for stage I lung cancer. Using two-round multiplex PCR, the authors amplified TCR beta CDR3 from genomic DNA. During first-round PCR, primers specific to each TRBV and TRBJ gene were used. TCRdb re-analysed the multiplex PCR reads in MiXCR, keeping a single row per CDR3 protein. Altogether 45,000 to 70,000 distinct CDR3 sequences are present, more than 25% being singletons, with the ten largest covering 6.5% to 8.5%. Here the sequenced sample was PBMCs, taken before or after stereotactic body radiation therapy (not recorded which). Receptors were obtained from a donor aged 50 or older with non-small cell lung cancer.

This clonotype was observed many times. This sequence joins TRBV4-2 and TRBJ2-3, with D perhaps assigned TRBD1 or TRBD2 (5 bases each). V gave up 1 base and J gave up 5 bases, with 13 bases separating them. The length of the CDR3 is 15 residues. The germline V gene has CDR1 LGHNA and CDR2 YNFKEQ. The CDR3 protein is CASSQVGAWGDTQYF. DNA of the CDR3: TGTGCCAGCAGCCAAGTCGGGGCATGGGGAGATACGCAGTATTTT.

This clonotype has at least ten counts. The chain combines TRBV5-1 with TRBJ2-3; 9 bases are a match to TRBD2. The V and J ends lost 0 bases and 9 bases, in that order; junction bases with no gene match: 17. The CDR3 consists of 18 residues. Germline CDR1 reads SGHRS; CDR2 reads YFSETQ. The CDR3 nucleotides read TGCGCCAGCAGCTTGGGCCCCTCGGGAGCGGGGGGCGTGAGGACGCAGTATTTT. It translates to CASSLGPSGAGGVRTQYF.

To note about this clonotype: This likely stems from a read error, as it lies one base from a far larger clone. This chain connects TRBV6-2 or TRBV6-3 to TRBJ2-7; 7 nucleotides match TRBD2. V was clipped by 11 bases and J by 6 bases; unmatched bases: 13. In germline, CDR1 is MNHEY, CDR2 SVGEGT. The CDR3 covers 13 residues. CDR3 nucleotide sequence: TGTGCCGGCACCGGGTGGGGGGGAGGCGAGCAGTACTTC. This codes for CAGTGWGGGEQYF.

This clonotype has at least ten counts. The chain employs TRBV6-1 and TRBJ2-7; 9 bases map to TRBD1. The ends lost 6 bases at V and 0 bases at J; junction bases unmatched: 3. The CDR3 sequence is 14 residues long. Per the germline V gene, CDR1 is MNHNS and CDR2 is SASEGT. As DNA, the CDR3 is TGTGCCAGCAGGGACAGGGGCCGCTCCTACGAGCAGTACTTC. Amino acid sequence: CASRDRGRSYEQYF.

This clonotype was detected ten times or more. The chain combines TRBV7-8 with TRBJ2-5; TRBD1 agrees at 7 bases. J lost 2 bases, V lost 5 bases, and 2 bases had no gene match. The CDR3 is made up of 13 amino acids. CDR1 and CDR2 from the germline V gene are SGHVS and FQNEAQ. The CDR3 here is CASSKGQQETQYF. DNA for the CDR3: TGTGCCAGCAGCAAGGGACAGCAAGAGACCCAGTACTTC.

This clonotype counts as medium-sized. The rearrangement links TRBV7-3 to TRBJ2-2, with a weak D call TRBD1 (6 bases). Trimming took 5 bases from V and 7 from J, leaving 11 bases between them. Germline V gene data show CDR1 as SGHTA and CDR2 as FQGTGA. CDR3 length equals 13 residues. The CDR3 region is CASSLTGLGELFF. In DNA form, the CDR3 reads TGTGCCAGCAGCCTCACAGGGCTCGGGGAGCTGTTTTTT.

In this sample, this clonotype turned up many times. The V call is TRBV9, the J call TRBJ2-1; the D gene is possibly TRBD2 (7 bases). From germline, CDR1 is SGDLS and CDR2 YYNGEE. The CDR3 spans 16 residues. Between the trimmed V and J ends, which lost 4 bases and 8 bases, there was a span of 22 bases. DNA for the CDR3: TGTGCCAGCAGCCGAAACGCGGGGGCCCCAGAGGATGAGCAGTTCTTC. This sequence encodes CASSRNAGAPEDEQFF. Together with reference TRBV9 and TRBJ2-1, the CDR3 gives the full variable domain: DSGVTQTPKHLITATGQRVTLRCSPRSGDLSVYWYQQSLDQGLQFLIQYYNGEERAKGNILERFSAQQFPDLHSELNLSSLELGDSALYFCASSRNAGAPEDEQFFGPGTRLTVL.

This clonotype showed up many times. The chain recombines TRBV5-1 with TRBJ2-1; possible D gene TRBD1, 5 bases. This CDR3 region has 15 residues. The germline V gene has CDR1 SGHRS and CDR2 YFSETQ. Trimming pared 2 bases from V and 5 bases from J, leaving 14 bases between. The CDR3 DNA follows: TGCGCCAGCAGCTTTTTACAGGAGATTCACAATGAGCAGTTCTTC. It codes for CASSFLQEIHNEQFF.

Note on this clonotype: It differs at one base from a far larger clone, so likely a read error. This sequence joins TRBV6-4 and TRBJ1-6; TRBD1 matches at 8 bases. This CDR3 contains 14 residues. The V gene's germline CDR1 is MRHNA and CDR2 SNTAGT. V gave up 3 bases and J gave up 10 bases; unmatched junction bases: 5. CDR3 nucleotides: TGTGCCAGCAGTGATCAGGGGGCTGGGTCACCCCTCCACTTT. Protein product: CASSDQGAGSPLHF.

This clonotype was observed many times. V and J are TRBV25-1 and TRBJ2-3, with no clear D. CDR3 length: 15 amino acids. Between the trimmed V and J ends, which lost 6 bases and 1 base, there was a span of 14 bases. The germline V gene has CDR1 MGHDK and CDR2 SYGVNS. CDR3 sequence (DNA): TGTGCCAGCAGGGGTCATTCAGTGGGCACAGATACGCAGTATTTT. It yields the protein CASRGHSVGTDTQYF.

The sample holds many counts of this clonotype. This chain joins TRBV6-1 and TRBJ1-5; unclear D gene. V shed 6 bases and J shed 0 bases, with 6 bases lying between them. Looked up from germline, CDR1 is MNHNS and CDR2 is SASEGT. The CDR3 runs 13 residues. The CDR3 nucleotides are TGTGCCAGCAGGGAATATAGCAATCAGCCCCAGCATTTT. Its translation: CASREYSNQPQHF.

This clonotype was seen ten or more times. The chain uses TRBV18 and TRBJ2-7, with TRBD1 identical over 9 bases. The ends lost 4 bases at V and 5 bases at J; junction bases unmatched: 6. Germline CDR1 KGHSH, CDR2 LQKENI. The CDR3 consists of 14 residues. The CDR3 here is CASSQAQGAHEQYF. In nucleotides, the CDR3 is TGTGCCAGCTCACAGGCACAGGGGGCCCACGAGCAGTACTTC.

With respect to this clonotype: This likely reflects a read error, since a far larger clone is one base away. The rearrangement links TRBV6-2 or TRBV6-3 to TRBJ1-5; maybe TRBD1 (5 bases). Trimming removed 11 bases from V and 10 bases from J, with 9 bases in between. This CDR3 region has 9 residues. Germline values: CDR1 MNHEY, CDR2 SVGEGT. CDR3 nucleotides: TGTGCCGCAGGACATCCCCAGCATTTT. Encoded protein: CAAGHPQHF.

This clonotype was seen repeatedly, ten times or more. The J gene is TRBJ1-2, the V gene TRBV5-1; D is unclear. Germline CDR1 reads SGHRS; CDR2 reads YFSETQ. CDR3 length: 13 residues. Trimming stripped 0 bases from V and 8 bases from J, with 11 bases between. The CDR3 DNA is TGCGCCAGCAGCTTGGCGCGGGGAGAAGGCTACACCTTC. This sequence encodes CASSLARGEGYTF.

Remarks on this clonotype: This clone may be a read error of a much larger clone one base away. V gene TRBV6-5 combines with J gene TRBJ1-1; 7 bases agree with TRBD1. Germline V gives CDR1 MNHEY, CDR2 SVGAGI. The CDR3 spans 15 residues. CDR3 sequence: CASSYTTGSNIEAFF. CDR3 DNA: TGTGCCAGCAGTTACACGACAGGGTCGAACATTGAAGCTTTCTTT.

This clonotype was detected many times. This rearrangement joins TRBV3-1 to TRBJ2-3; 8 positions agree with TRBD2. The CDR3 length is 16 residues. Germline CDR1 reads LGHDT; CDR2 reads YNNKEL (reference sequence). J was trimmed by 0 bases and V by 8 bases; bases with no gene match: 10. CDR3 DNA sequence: TGTGCCAGCCAAGCCCAGCGGGGGAGTAGCACAGATACGCAGTATTTT. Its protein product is CASQAQRGSSTDTQYF.

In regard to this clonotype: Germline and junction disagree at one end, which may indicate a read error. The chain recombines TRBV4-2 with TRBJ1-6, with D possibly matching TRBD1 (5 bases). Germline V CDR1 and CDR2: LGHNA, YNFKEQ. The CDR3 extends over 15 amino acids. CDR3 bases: TGTGCCAGAAGCCAAGATACGCGGGGGTATTCACACCTCCACTTT. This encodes CARSQDTRGYSHLHF.

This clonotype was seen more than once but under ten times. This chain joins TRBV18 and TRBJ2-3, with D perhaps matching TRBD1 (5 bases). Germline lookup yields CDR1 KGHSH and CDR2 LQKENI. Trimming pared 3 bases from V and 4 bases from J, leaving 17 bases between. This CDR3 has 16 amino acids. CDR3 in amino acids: CASSPRGGYGADTQYF. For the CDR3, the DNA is TGTGCCAGCTCACCTAGGGGTGGTTATGGGGCAGATACGCAGTATTTT.

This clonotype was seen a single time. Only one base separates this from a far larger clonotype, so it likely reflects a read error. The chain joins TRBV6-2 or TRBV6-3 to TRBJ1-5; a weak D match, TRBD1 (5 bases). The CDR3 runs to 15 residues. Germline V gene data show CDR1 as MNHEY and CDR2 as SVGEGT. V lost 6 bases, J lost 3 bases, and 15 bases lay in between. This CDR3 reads CASSFSGRVNQPQHF. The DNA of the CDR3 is TGTGCCAGCAGCTTCTCAGGGAGAGTCAATCAGCCCCAGCATTTT.

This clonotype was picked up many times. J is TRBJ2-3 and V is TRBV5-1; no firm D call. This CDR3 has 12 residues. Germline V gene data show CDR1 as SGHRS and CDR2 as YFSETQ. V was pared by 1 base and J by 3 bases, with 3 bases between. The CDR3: CASSLTTDTQYF. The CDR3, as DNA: TGCGCCAGCAGCTTGACGACAGATACGCAGTATTTT.